The clone carrying this TCR beta chain was observed a few times. Original methodology: Cell counts per sample came from amplifying reference gene primers. Generated by immunoSEQ multiplex PCR, the TCRdb table keeps only in-frame clones and is missing some. From that table come the V and J calls and clone size; the DNA was used to work out D and trimming. The sample contains a few hundred thousand clones, about 90% of which appear only once. The data originate from a study of blood T cell repertoires in COVID-19. At the level of the study: Samples of COVID-19 (acute and convalescent) were obtained from the United States, Italy and Spain. Sources were T cells, B-cell-depleted T cells, or PBMCs; the material itself was cDNA or gDNA.

Patients at the Seattle site were enrolled during active infection and followed longitudinally. Looked up from germline, CDR1 is GTSNPN and CDR2 is SVGIG (reference sequence). Trimming pared 4 bases from V and 2 bases from J, leaving 14 bases between. The CDR3 length is 14 residues. The chain links TRBV30 to TRBJ1-2; possibly TRBD1 for D (6 bases). Source material: peripheral blood. The sequence came from a woman in her thirties with COVID-19, enrolled during active disease. DNA for the CDR3: TGTGCCTGGACGAGTGGACAGACGAACTATGGCTACACCTTC. Translation gives CAWTSGQTNYGYTF.